A selection of T cell receptor beta chains follows, all from one sample in a study of shared clonotypes between healthy human individuals. Data came from immunoSEQ multiplex PCR; TCRdb stores just in-frame clones and leaves some out. Among 2 million to 2.5 million clones, 85% to 95% were seen once, and the ten largest hold 0.1% to 0.15%. Source material: naive CD4+ T cells sorted from blood. These receptors came from a man between 18 and 35 years old in good health. CDR3s include the opening cysteine and the closing phenylalanine or tryptophan. A D gene is named only where the DNA matches it firmly. Size values are once, few and many counts, or a class for expanded clones, and some rows have none.

clone_size,d_call,v_call,j_call,cdr3_aa,cdr3_nt
once,TRBD1,TRBV30,TRBJ1-5,CAWTMTGARQPQHF,TGTGCCTGGACCATGACAGGGGCGCGTCAGCCCCAGCATTTT
.,TRBD1,TRBV10-2,TRBJ2-3,CASTRGQGASTDTQYF,TGCGCCAGCACCCGGGGTCAGGGGGCAAGCACAGATACGCAGTATTTT
.,.,TRBV9,TRBJ2-5,CASSPGQTPGTQYF,TGTGCCAGCAGCCCCGGACAGACCCCAGGGACCCAGTACTTC
.,.,TRBV28,TRBJ1-1,CASSLGGSPGVYEAFF,TGTGCCAGCAGTTTAGGAGGAAGTCCCGGGGTCTATGAAGCTTTCTTT
.,.,TRBV2,TRBJ2-7,CASSKNYEQYF,TGTGCCAGCAGTAAAAACTACGAGCAGTACTTC
once,.,TRBV6-5,TRBJ1-3,CATAQGRSGNTIYF,TGTGCCACAGCTCAGGGCCGCTCTGGAAACACCATATATTTT
.,.,TRBV27,TRBJ2-4,CASSFSGRGIQYF,TGTGCCAGCAGTTTTTCCGGGAGAGGGATTCAGTACTTC
.,.,TRBV6-5,TRBJ2-7,CASIHPWEQYF,TGTGCCAGCATCCACCCCTGGGAGCAGTACTTC
.,.,TRBV30,TRBJ2-7,CAWNRGEVPSSYEQYF,TGTGCCTGGAATCGAGGGGAGGTCCCCAGCTCCTACGAGCAGTACTTC
.,.,TRBV30,TRBJ1-2,CAWAQVLGGYTF,TGTGCCTGGGCACAGGTCCTTGGGGGCTACACCTTC
.,.,TRBV2,TRBJ2-6,CASSERGTAGANVLTF,TGTGCCAGCAGTGAAAGGGGAACAGCTGGGGCCAACGTCCTGACTTTC
.,.,TRBV18,TRBJ1-3,CASSPLVRAAGDLSGNTIYF,TGTGCCAGCTCACCACTGGTAAGGGCGGCGGGGGATCTCTCTGGAAACACCATATATTTT
.,.,TRBV19,TRBJ1-4,CASSIGGVDNEKLFF,TGTGCCAGTAGTATTGGAGGGGTCGATAATGAAAAACTGTTTTTT
once,.,TRBV7-2,TRBJ1-2,CASSSGANLRRGYTF,TGTGCCAGCAGCTCCGGGGCTAATTTGAGAAGGGGCTACACCTTC
.,.,TRBV10-3,TRBJ2-7,CAISESGQSYEQYF,TGTGCCATCAGTGAGTCAGGACAGTCCTACGAGCAGTACTTC
.,.,TRBV5-1,TRBJ2-3,CASSLGTLADTQYF,TGCGCCAGCAGCTTGGGGACCCTTGCAGATACGCAGTATTTT
.,.,TRBV5-8,TRBJ2-7,CASQRQGSGDYEQYF,TGTGCCAGCCAGCGGCAGGGTTCAGGGGACTACGAGCAGTACTTC
.,.,TRBV27,TRBJ2-7,CASSLVQGKYYQQYF,TGTGCCAGCAGTTTGGTACAGGGAAAGTATTATCAGCAGTACTTC
.,TRBD2,TRBV28,TRBJ2-2,CASQSGDTGELFF,TGTGCCAGCCAAAGCGGGGACACCGGGGAGCTGTTTTTT
.,TRBD2,TRBV5-4,TRBJ2-5,CASSPTGSGSRMETQYF,TGTGCCAGCAGCCCCACGGGTAGCGGGAGTAGGATGGAGACCCAGTACTTC
.,.,TRBV18,TRBJ1-5,CASSPGTNSNQPQHF,TGTGCCAGCTCACCCGGGACGAATAGCAATCAGCCCCAGCATTTT
.,TRBD1,TRBV5-1,TRBJ1-6,CASSLGGTGSSYNSPLHF,TGCGCCAGCAGCCTCGGTGGGACAGGGAGCTCCTATAATTCACCCCTCCACTTT
.,.,TRBV30,TRBJ1-6,CAWSTQGRGSPLHF,TGTGCCTGGAGTACCCAGGGTAGGGGTTCACCCCTCCACTTT
.,TRBD1,TRBV4-1,TRBJ1-2,CASSRNQQGAYYGYTF,TGCGCCAGCAGCCGTAATCAACAGGGGGCCTACTATGGCTACACCTTC
.,.,TRBV30,TRBJ1-2,CAWSPGPLGGYTF,TGTGCCTGGAGCCCCGGCCCCCTGGGTGGCTACACCTTC
.,.,TRBV5-1,TRBJ1-5,CASSPEGGNQPQHF,TGCGCCAGCAGCCCCGAGGGGGGCAATCAGCCCCAGCATTTT
.,TRBD1,TRBV15,TRBJ1-6,CATSRETGRNSPLHF,TGTGCCACCAGCAGAGAGACAGGGAGGAATTCACCCCTCCACTTT
.,TRBD1,TRBV7-2,TRBJ1-5,CASSLVTGVSNQPQHF,TGTGCCAGCAGCTTAGTCACAGGGGTAAGCAATCAGCCCCAGCATTTT
.,TRBD2,TRBV5-1,TRBJ2-7,CASSSTSLAGGPEYF,TGCGCCAGCAGCTCCACAAGTTTAGCGGGAGGGCCGGAGTACTTC
.,.,TRBV11-2,TRBJ1-5,CASSLGAKPNGAQHF,TGTGCCAGCAGCTTAGGAGCCAAACCTAATGGGGCCCAGCATTTT
once,.,TRBV7-6,TRBJ2-1,CASSLVVAVLSYNEQFF,TGTGCCAGCAGCTTAGTAGTAGCGGTCCTCTCCTACAATGAGCAGTTCTTC
.,.,TRBV7-2,TRBJ1-2,CASSLTVSVYGYTF,TGTGCCAGCAGCTTAACAGTCAGCGTCTATGGCTACACCTTC
.,.,TRBV5-1,TRBJ1-4,CASSLLRGETNEKLFF,TGCGCCAGCAGCTTGCTTCGAGGGGAAACTAATGAAAAACTGTTTTTT
.,TRBD2,TRBV5-1,TRBJ2-2,CASSSRLAASTGELFF,TGCGCCAGCAGCTCACGACTAGCGGCGAGCACCGGGGAGCTGTTTTTT
.,.,TRBV30,TRBJ1-4,CAWKGRHEKLFF,TGTGCCTGGAAAGGACGGCACGAAAAACTGTTTTTT
once,.,TRBV5-6,TRBJ2-5,CASSLAGGGPQETQYF,TGTGCCAGCAGCTTGGCCGGGGGAGGCCCACAGGAGACCCAGTACTTC
.,.,TRBV5-8,TRBJ2-4,CASSSGLAKNIQYF,TGTGCCAGCAGCTCGGGGCTAGCCAAAAACATTCAGTACTTC
.,.,TRBV6-5,TRBJ2-7,CASSYSTSSYEQYF,TGTGCCAGCAGTTACTCTACGAGCTCCTACGAGCAGTACTTC
.,TRBD2,TRBV27,TRBJ2-3,CASTFSSGGVNTDTQYF,TGTGCCAGCACTTTCTCAAGTGGGGGGGTAAACACAGATACGCAGTATTTT
.,TRBD1,TRBV30,TRBJ1-4,CAWSLNRGSEKLFF,TGTGCCTGGAGTTTAAACAGGGGAAGCGAAAAACTGTTTTTT
.,.,TRBV30,TRBJ2-1,CAWRLQGPYNEQFF,TGTGCCTGGAGGTTACAGGGCCCTTACAATGAGCAGTTCTTC
.,.,TRBV10-3,TRBJ2-7,CAITQTAGSYEQYF,TGTGCCATCACCCAGACAGCGGGCTCCTACGAGCAGTACTTC
.,TRBD1,TRBV2,TRBJ1-4,CASRRQGLNEKLFF,TGTGCCAGCAGGCGACAGGGATTAAATGAAAAACTGTTTTTT
.,.,TRBV10-3,TRBJ2-7,CAISESETVEQYF,TGTGCCATCAGTGAGTCGGAAACGGTCGAGCAGTACTTC
.,TRBD2,TRBV10-3,TRBJ2-5,CATADSGPGQETQYF,TGTGCCACCGCTGATAGCGGGCCCGGGCAAGAGACCCAGTACTTC
.,.,TRBV5-8,TRBJ1-5,CASTGFQINQPQHF,TGTGCCAGCACGGGCTTTCAGATCAATCAGCCCCAGCATTTT
.,.,TRBV5-1,TRBJ1-4,CASSSANQEEKLFF,TGCGCCAGCAGCTCGGCCAATCAGGAGGAAAAACTGTTTTTT
.,.,TRBV7-3,TRBJ2-7,CASSLTTDRSNEQYF,TGTGCCAGCAGCTTAACTACGGACCGGTCCAACGAGCAGTACTTC
.,TRBD1,TRBV6-1,TRBJ1-5,CASSRDRGENQPQHF,TGTGCCAGCAGTCGGGACAGGGGGGAAAATCAGCCCCAGCATTTT
.,TRBD2,TRBV7-3,TRBJ2-1,CASSPGLIYNEQFF,TGTGCCAGCAGCCCGGGACTAATCTACAATGAGCAGTTCTTC
.,TRBD1,TRBV14,TRBJ1-1,CASSGQGGNTEAFF,TGTGCCAGCAGCGGACAGGGAGGGAACACTGAAGCTTTCTTT
.,.,TRBV15,TRBJ2-2,CATSPYGNTGELFF,TGTGCCACCAGCCCGTACGGGAACACCGGGGAGCTGTTTTTT
.,TRBD1,TRBV7-8,TRBJ2-7,CASQTGTGISEQYF,TGTGCCAGCCAAACCGGGACAGGGATCTCCGAGCAGTACTTC
.,TRBD1,TRBV2,TRBJ1-5,CASSKRQGAFLDQPQHF,TGTGCCAGCAGTAAGCGGCAGGGGGCCTTTCTTGATCAGCCCCAGCATTTT
.,.,TRBV6-5,TRBJ2-7,CASSQDSLQYYEQYF,TGTGCCAGCAGCCAGGACAGCCTTCAGTATTACGAGCAGTACTTC
.,TRBD1,TRBV10-3,TRBJ2-1,CAISEGTAYNEQFF,TGTGCCATCAGTGAAGGGACAGCTTACAATGAGCAGTTCTTC
.,TRBD1,TRBV30,TRBJ2-7,CAWSVWTGGYEQYF,TGTGCCTGGAGTGTTTGGACAGGCGGTTACGAGCAGTACTTC
.,TRBD1,TRBV2,TRBJ1-1,CASRPTGGTEAFF,TGTGCCAGCAGGCCTACAGGGGGCACTGAAGCTTTCTTT
.,.,TRBV10-2,TRBJ2-1,CASSAPRNEQFF,TGCGCCAGCAGTGCCCCGAGGAATGAGCAGTTCTTC